The next 31 T cell receptor beta chains were all read from a single sample in a study of CD8 T cells in Susac syndrome. Random hexamers primed reverse transcription of about 0.5 to 1 ug RNA. TCRdb fed the immunoSEQ multiplex PCR reads into MiXCR, producing one record per CDR3 protein. The sample yields around 300,000 distinct CDR3 sequences, 75% to 85% seen once. The sample comprised CD8+ T cells from PBMCs. The receptor set was obtained from a human donor with multiple sclerosis.

CDR3: CASSLIGFSGLNEQFF. CDR3 DNA sequence: TGTGCCAGCAGTTTGATTGGGTTTAGCGGCCTCAATGAGCAGTTCTTC. The rearrangement links TRBV27 to TRBJ2-1, with D possibly being TRBD2 (6 bases). The CDR3 sequence is 16 residues long. Germline V CDR1 and CDR2: MNHEY, SMNVEV (reference sequence). The V gene lost 3 bases and the J gene lost 6 bases, with 18 bases spanning the gap.

The rearrangement uses TRBV28 and TRBJ2-7, with TRBD1 matching 10 bases. From germline, CDR1 is MDHEN and CDR2 SYDVKM. This CDR3 comprises 15 residues. The V and J ends lost 2 bases and 3 bases, in that order; junction bases with no gene match: 4. As DNA, the CDR3 is TGTGCCAGCAGTTTAACCTGGGACAGGGGCTACGAGCAGTACTTC. It codes for CASSLTWDRGYEQYF.

The chain has TRBV28 and TRBJ2-1; D not certain. Germline lookup yields CDR1 MDHEN and CDR2 SYDVKM. This CDR3 region has 17 residues. V was cut by 3 bases and J by 8 bases, with 23 bases left in between. This chain's CDR3 is CASSFAGPGWVVYEQFF. The DNA for the CDR3 is TGTGCCAGCAGTTTCGCCGGACCCGGGTGGGTGGTGTATGAGCAGTTCTTC.

In DNA, the CDR3 is TGTGCCAGCAGCTTATGGGGGCTCGGGGGGCTGAGCTCCTACGAGCAGTACTTC. This sequence encodes CASSLWGLGGLSSYEQYF. The V call is TRBV11-3, the J call TRBJ2-7, with D possibly matching TRBD2 (7 bases). CDR1 is SGHNT and CDR2 is YENEEA in the germline V gene. V dropped 2 bases and J dropped 0 bases, with 20 bases sitting between them. The CDR3 is 18 residues long.

This chain connects TRBV7-9 to TRBJ2-7; 8 bases line up with TRBD1. CDR3 length equals 16 residues. J was trimmed by 3 bases and V by 5 bases; bases with no gene match: 12. The germline CDR1 and CDR2 sequences are SEHNR and FQNEAQ (reference sequence). CDR3: CASSDPVGQENYEQYF. CDR3 DNA: TGTGCCAGCAGCGATCCCGTGGGACAGGAAAACTACGAGCAGTACTTC.

The rearrangement links TRBV7-8 to TRBJ2-1; D gene uncertain. There are 15 residues in the CDR3. Germline values: CDR1 SGHVS, CDR2 FQNEAQ. Trimming removed 3 bases from V and 2 bases from J, with 11 bases in between. The CDR3 nucleotides read TGTGCCAGCAGCTTTTACGGGCTTACCTACAATGAGCAGTTCTTC. It codes for CASSFYGLTYNEQFF.

The chain joins TRBV9 to TRBJ1-2; 7 bases match TRBD1. Trimming took 3 bases from V and 4 from J; bases not matched to a gene: 6. This CDR3 contains 14 residues. Germline values: CDR1 SGDLS, CDR2 YYNGEE. The CDR3 loop is CASSGQGSIYGYTF. As DNA, the CDR3 is TGTGCCAGCAGCGGACAGGGCAGTATCTATGGCTACACCTTC.

The chain is built from TRBV2 and TRBJ1-5; 10 bases align to TRBD1. This CDR3 is built from 15 residues. After removal of 4 bases from V and 1 base from J, the junction contained 1 base not matched to a gene. Per germline, CDR1 SNHLY and CDR2 FYNNEI. Written as DNA, the CDR3 is TGTGCCAGCAGTGGACAGGGGGCGAGCAATCAGCCCCAGCATTTT. This codes for CASSGQGASNQPQHF.

The genes are TRBV28 and TRBJ2-2; 7 nucleotides align to TRBD2. With 11 bases clipped from V and 0 bases from J, the junction kept 6 bases outside the gene matches. Looked up from germline, CDR1 is MDHEN and CDR2 is SYDVKM. CDR3 length equals 14 residues. The CDR3 loop reads CAAVREANTGELFF. Written as DNA, the CDR3 is TGTGCCGCAGTACGGGAGGCGAACACCGGGGAGCTGTTTTTT.

This sequence joins TRBV30 and TRBJ2-1; 12 nucleotides agree with TRBD2. J was trimmed by 8 bases and V by 1 base; bases with no gene match: 6. The CDR3 sequence is 15 residues long. Germline CDR1 reads GTSNPN; CDR2 reads SVGIG (reference sequence). Written as DNA, the CDR3 is TGTGCCTGGAGTGAACTAGCGGGAGGAGGGGATGAGCAGTTCTTC. It encodes CAWSELAGGGDEQFF.

The V call is TRBV4-3, the J call TRBJ2-3; D call uncertain. This CDR3 has 16 residues. Trimming took 0 bases from V and 2 from J, leaving 12 bases between them. Germline CDR1 LGHNA, CDR2 YSLEER. CDR3 region: CASSQDPDRATDTQYF. Here the CDR3 DNA reads TGCGCCAGCAGCCAAGACCCAGATAGGGCCACAGATACGCAGTATTTT.

This chain uses TRBV6-1 with TRBJ2-7; D unresolved. Trimming took off 6 bases at V and 3 bases at J, with 9 bases between the two ends. Looked up from germline, CDR1 is MNHNS and CDR2 is SASEGT. The CDR3 contains 12 residues. The CDR3 sequence: CASSLVDYEQYF. The CDR3 DNA reads as TGTGCCAGCAGCCTCGTGGACTACGAGCAGTACTTC.

This chain joins TRBV6-5 and TRBJ2-2; D is unresolved. The V gene lost 6 bases and the J gene lost 3 bases, with 14 bases spanning the gap. Germline lookup yields CDR1 MNHEY and CDR2 SVGAGI. CDR3 length equals 15 residues. CDR3 protein: CASSPATSDTGELFF. DNA of the CDR3: TGTGCCAGCAGCCCAGCGACGTCTGACACCGGGGAGCTGTTTTTT.

This chain joins TRBV2 and TRBJ2-3; the D is unclear. Looked up from germline, CDR1 is SNHLY and CDR2 is FYNNEI. There are 10 residues in the CDR3. The ends were cut back, 5 bases at V and 11 bases at J, with 8 bases in the middle. The CDR3 here is CASSPPGQYF. Written as DNA, the CDR3 is TGTGCCAGCAGTCCTCCCGGGCAGTATTTT.

This clonotype was picked up one time. The gene calls are TRBV19 and TRBJ1-1; tentative D call: TRBD1 (5 bases). From germline, CDR1 is LNHDA and CDR2 SQIVND (reference sequence). The CDR3 runs to 17 residues. Trimming took 3 bases from V and 1 from J, leaving 18 bases between them. The CDR3 loop is CASSIDSDKGPNTEAFF. The DNA for the CDR3 is TGTGCCAGTAGTATCGATAGCGATAAGGGACCGAACACTGAAGCTTTCTTT.

Comment on this clonotype: Sequence at one end of the junction differs from germline and may be a read error. This chain connects TRBV12-3 or TRBV12-4 to TRBJ2-7; 11 bases map to TRBD2. This CDR3 has 15 amino acids. In nucleotides, the CDR3 is TGTGCCAGCAATTTAGGGACTAGCGGAACCTACGAGCAGTACTTC. Protein product: CASNLGTSGTYEQYF.

The chain has TRBV6-2 or TRBV6-3 and TRBJ2-1; D gene ambiguous. The CDR3 sequence is 12 residues long. With 0 bases removed from V and 8 bases from J, the gap between germline ends came to 5 bases. Germline V lookup: CDR1 MNHEY, CDR2 SVGEGT. CDR3 nucleotide sequence: TGTGCCAGCAGTTACTCGCTCCATGAGCAGTTCTTC. It encodes CASSYSLHEQFF.

This clonotype was observed a handful of times. V usage is TRBV20-1 and J usage is TRBJ2-7; TRBD2 matches 11 bases. Trimming cost V 6 bases and J 2 bases; bases outside gene matches: 12. CDR1 DFQATT and CDR2 SNEGSKA come from the germline V gene (reference sequence). This CDR3 comprises 16 residues. The CDR3 DNA reads as TGCAGTGCAGCGGGACTAGCGGAGCGGGGCGCCTACGAGCAGTACTTC. It is translated as CSAAGLAERGAYEQYF.

The V gene is TRBV27, the J gene TRBJ2-7; the match to TRBD1 covers 10 bases. Germline CDR1 and CDR2: MNHEY and SMNVEV (reference sequence). The V segment lost 6 bases and the J segment 2 bases; nucleotides outside the gene matches: 4. The CDR3 is made up of 14 amino acids. DNA for the CDR3: TGTGCCAGCAGGGTGACAGGGGGCGCCTACGAGCAGTACTTC. Residues: CASRVTGGAYEQYF.

The chain couples TRBV6-2 or TRBV6-3 to TRBJ2-7; D may correspond to TRBD1 or TRBD2 (5 bases each). The CDR3 has 14 amino acids. The germline V gene has CDR1 MNHEY and CDR2 SVGEGT. Deletions cut 0 bases from V and 3 bases from J, with 9 bases between. The CDR3 nucleotides are TGTGCCAGCAGTTACTCGGGGACCTACTACGAGCAGTACTTC. This sequence encodes CASSYSGTYYEQYF.

The count of this clonotype is one. This chain uses TRBV7-9 with TRBJ1-2; unclear D gene. Germline V CDR1 and CDR2: SEHNR, FQNEAQ (reference sequence). The CDR3 consists of 15 residues. V shed 1 base and J shed 4 bases, with 13 bases lying between them. For the CDR3, the DNA is TGTGCCAGCAGCTTAGGTACAGAACAGAGCTATGGCTACACCTTC. Protein sequence: CASSLGTEQSYGYTF.

The V and J genes are TRBV28 and TRBJ2-3; D is uncertain. CDR1 is MDHEN, CDR2 SYDVKM, per germline. V lost 6 bases to trimming and J lost 1 base, with 17 bases between them. The CDR3 extends over 16 amino acids. CDR3 loop: CASRTEYRLGTDTQYF. The CDR3, as DNA: TGTGCCAGCAGAACAGAGTACAGACTCGGCACAGATACGCAGTATTTT.

The rearrangement uses TRBV12-3 or TRBV12-4 and TRBJ2-7; either TRBD1 or TRBD2 may fit D (5 bases each). Trimming stripped 5 bases from V and 2 bases from J, with 16 bases between. The CDR3 length is 15 residues. The CDR3 region is CASSAPGPTAYEQYF. The CDR3 coding sequence is TGTGCCAGCAGTGCCCCGGGACCGACCGCCTACGAGCAGTACTTC.

The chain is built from TRBV7-8 and TRBJ2-7; D not certain. The V gene's germline CDR1 is SGHVS and CDR2 FQNEAQ. Deletions cut 5 bases from V and 5 bases from J, with 19 bases between. CDR3 length: 15 amino acids. In DNA, the CDR3 is TGTGCCAGCAGCCTCATATTCCCAGTTAACGACGAGCAGTACTTC. It encodes CASSLIFPVNDEQYF.

This rearrangement joins TRBV5-1 to TRBJ2-7; D is unresolved. CDR1 and CDR2 from the germline V gene are SGHRS and YFSETQ. The ends were cut back, 7 bases at V and 3 bases at J, with 17 bases in the middle. The CDR3 is 14 amino acids. The DNA of the CDR3 is TGCGCCAGCGGGCTGGAGTTTCGGATCTACGAGCAGTACTTC. Amino acid sequence: CASGLEFRIYEQYF. The entire variable domain, with the rest obtained from reference TRBV5-1 and TRBJ2-7, is as follows: KAGVTQTPRYLIKTRGQQVTLSCSPISGHRSVSWYQQTPGQGLQFLFEYFSETQRNKGNFPGRFSGRQFSNSRSEMNVSTLELGDSALYLCASGLEFRIYEQYFGPGTRLTVT.

This chain connects TRBV27 to TRBJ2-2; no firm D call. Germline V gene data show CDR1 as MNHEY and CDR2 as SMNVEV (reference sequence). The V end lost 2 bases, the J end lost 0 bases, and 7 bases lay between the germline ends. The CDR3 has 15 residues. The CDR3 DNA reads as TGTGCCAGCAGTTTAGGTGATACGAACACCGGGGAGCTGTTTTTT. The encoded protein is CASSLGDTNTGELFF.

The V gene is TRBV29-1, the J gene TRBJ2-2; D possibly corresponds to TRBD2 (7 bases). V lost 6 bases to trimming and J lost 6 bases, with 17 bases between them. The CDR3 runs to 14 residues. Germline assignment: CDR1 SQVTM and CDR2 ANQGSEA. CDR3 in amino acids: CSVGGARLAGELFF. Written as DNA, the CDR3 is TGCAGCGTAGGGGGGGCAAGACTCGCCGGGGAGCTGTTTTTT.

V and J are TRBV19 and TRBJ2-7, with TRBD1 matching over 10 bases. This CDR3 region has 14 residues. With 6 bases clipped from V and 2 bases from J, the junction kept 4 bases outside the gene matches. Germline V CDR1 and CDR2: LNHDA, SQIVND (reference sequence). CDR3 bases: TGTGCCAGTAGCCCGACAGGGGGCACCTACGAGCAGTACTTC. Protein product: CASSPTGGTYEQYF.

The chain recombines TRBV19 with TRBJ1-5, with D hard to call. The ends were cut back, 7 bases at V and 5 bases at J, with 15 bases in the middle. The CDR3 contains 14 residues. In germline, CDR1 is LNHDA, CDR2 SQIVND (reference sequence). The CDR3 is CASTDPQIYQPQHF. Written as DNA, the CDR3 is TGTGCCAGTACCGACCCCCAGATCTATCAGCCCCAGCATTTT.

The rearrangement links TRBV4-3 to TRBJ2-4; 8 bases line up with TRBD2. The length of the CDR3 is 14 residues. CDR1 and CDR2 (germline): LGHNA, YSLEER. The junction had 5 bases not matched to a gene; V was cut back by 4 bases and J by 6 bases. CDR3 DNA: TGCGCCAGCAGCCCGGGGGGGGATCGAAACATTCAGTACTTC. Translating it yields CASSPGGDRNIQYF.

This chain joins TRBV27 and TRBJ1-2; tentative D call: TRBD1 (5 bases). Trimming left V 3 bases short and J 4 bases short, with 9 bases between. CDR3 size: 13 residues. Per germline, CDR1 MNHEY and CDR2 SMNVEV (reference sequence). The CDR3 loop is CASSFPGFYGYTF. CDR3 in DNA: TGTGCCAGCAGTTTTCCAGGGTTCTATGGCTACACCTTC.